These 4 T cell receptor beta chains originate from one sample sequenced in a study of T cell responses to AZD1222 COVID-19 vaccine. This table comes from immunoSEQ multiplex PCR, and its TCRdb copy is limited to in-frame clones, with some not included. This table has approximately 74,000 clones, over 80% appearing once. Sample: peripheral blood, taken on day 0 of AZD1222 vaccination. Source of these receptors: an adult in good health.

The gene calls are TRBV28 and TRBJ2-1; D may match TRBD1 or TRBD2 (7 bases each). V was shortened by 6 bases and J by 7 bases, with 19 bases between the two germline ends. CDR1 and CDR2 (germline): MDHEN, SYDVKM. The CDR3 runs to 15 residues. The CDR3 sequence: CASSQYRGGGNEQFF. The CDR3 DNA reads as TGTGCCAGCAGCCAATACAGGGGAGGGGGGAATGAGCAGTTCTTC.

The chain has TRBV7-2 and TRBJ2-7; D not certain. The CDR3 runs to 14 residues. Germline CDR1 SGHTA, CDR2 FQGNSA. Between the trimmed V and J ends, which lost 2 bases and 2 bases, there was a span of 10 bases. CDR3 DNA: TGTGCCAGCAGCTTAAGCCACTACACCTACGAGCAGTACTTC. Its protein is CASSLSHYTYEQYF. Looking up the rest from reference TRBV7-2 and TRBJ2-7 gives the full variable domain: GAGVSQSPSNKVTEKGKDVELRCDPISGHTALYWYRQSLGQGLEFLIYFQGNSAPDKSGLPSDRFSAERTGGSVSTLTIQRTQQEDSAVYLCASSLSHYTYEQYFGPGTRLTVT.

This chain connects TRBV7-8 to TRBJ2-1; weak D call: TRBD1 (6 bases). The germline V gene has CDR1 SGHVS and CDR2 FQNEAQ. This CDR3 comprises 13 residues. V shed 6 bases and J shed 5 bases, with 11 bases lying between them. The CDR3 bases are TGTGCCAGCAGACGAGGACAGAACAATGAGCAGTTCTTC. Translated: CASRRGQNNEQFF.

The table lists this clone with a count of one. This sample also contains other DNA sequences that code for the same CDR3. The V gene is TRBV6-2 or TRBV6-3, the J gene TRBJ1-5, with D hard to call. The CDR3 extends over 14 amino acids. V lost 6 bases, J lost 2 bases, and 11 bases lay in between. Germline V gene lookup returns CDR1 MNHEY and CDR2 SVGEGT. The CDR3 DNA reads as TGTGCCAGCAGCCCGTGGGGAGGCAATCAGCCCCAGCATTTT. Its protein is CASSPWGGNQPQHF.